These T cell receptor beta chains were read from a single sample in a study of response to subunit inactivated influenza vaccine. TCRdb redid the calling of the RT-PCR reads with MiXCR, one entry per CDR3 protein. Of around 570,000 distinct CDR3 sequences listed, around 8% are singletons. The sample was PBMCs from blood, taken roughly 24 months after vaccination. The source of these receptors is a man in his fifties or sixties who received an inactivated influenza vaccine. Each CDR3 is given with its conserved first and last residue. The D gene is left open where the match is weak. Some rows have no size entry. The others give once, few or many, or a class for an expanded clone.

d_call: .; clone_size: many; j_call: TRBJ1-1; v_call: TRBV20-1; cdr3_aa: CSAATGFPEAFF; cdr3_nt: TGCAGTGCTGCTACAGGGTTTCCTGAAGCTTTCTTT
d_call: .; clone_size: .; j_call: TRBJ1-6; v_call: TRBV7-2; cdr3_aa: CASSPTGFGSPLHF; cdr3_nt: TGTGCCAGCAGCCCCACAGGATTTGGTTCACCCCTCCACTTT
d_call: .; clone_size: .; j_call: TRBJ2-5; v_call: TRBV20-1; cdr3_aa: CSADQETQYF; cdr3_nt: TGCAGTGCTGACCAAGAGACCCAGTACTTC
d_call: TRBD2; clone_size: .; j_call: TRBJ2-1; v_call: TRBV28; cdr3_aa: CASSPTLFRTSGLYKEQFF; cdr3_nt: TGTGCCAGCAGTCCCACACTCTTCCGGACTAGCGGGCTCTACAAGGAGCAGTTCTTC
d_call: TRBD1; clone_size: .; j_call: TRBJ1-2; v_call: TRBV5-1; cdr3_aa: CASSPRVRGLHGYTF; cdr3_nt: TGCGCCAGCAGCCCGAGAGTGAGGGGGCTTCATGGCTACACCTTC
d_call: .; clone_size: .; j_call: TRBJ2-7; v_call: TRBV20-1; cdr3_aa: CSARVSLTIDEQYF; cdr3_nt: TGCAGTGCTAGAGTCAGTCTTACTATCGACGAGCAGTACTTC
d_call: .; clone_size: few; j_call: TRBJ2-7; v_call: TRBV5-1; cdr3_aa: CASTLGAGRTGYEQYF; cdr3_nt: TGCGCCAGCACCCTTGGTGCAGGGCGGACCGGCTACGAGCAGTACTTC
d_call: TRBD2; clone_size: many; j_call: TRBJ2-3; v_call: TRBV10-3; cdr3_aa: CAISESKLAGGNTDTQYF; cdr3_nt: TGTGCCATCAGTGAGTCGAAACTAGCGGGGGGAAACACAGATACGCAGTATTTT
d_call: .; clone_size: many; j_call: TRBJ2-2; v_call: TRBV10-3; cdr3_aa: CAISESSGRAQELFF; cdr3_nt: TGTGCCATCAGTGAGTCTAGCGGACGCGCCCAGGAGCTGTTTTTT
d_call: .; clone_size: few; j_call: TRBJ2-7; v_call: TRBV4-1; cdr3_aa: CASSPPGSNEQYF; cdr3_nt: TGCGCCAGCAGCCCCCCGGGCAGTAACGAGCAGTACTTC
d_call: .; clone_size: few; j_call: TRBJ2-7; v_call: TRBV18; cdr3_aa: CASSPGPSGPYEQYF; cdr3_nt: TGTGCCAGCTCACCAGGACCCAGCGGGCCCTACGAGCAGTACTTC
d_call: .; clone_size: .; j_call: TRBJ2-6; v_call: TRBV30; cdr3_aa: CAWTLDLVSGANVLTF; cdr3_nt: TGTGCCTGGACGCTGGACCTCGTCTCTGGGGCCAACGTCCTGACTTTC
d_call: .; clone_size: many; j_call: TRBJ1-5; v_call: TRBV20-1; cdr3_aa: CSAPDTLGQPQHF; cdr3_nt: TGCAGTGCTCCAGACACGTTAGGTCAGCCCCAGCATTTT
d_call: .; clone_size: .; j_call: TRBJ2-7; v_call: TRBV19; cdr3_aa: CASSIDLRKNYEQYF; cdr3_nt: TGTGCCAGTAGTATAGATTTGCGGAAAAACTACGAGCAGTACTTC
d_call: .; clone_size: .; j_call: TRBJ2-5; v_call: TRBV20-1; cdr3_aa: CSASRRQGDETQYF; cdr3_nt: TGCAGTGCTAGTCGCCGGCAGGGTGACGAGACCCAGTACTTC
d_call: .; clone_size: many; j_call: TRBJ1-1; v_call: TRBV27; cdr3_aa: CASSLSGTANTEAFF; cdr3_nt: TGTGCCAGCAGTTTGTCCGGCACAGCCAACACTGAAGCTTTCTTT
d_call: .; clone_size: many; j_call: TRBJ2-7; v_call: TRBV28; cdr3_aa: CASSYQSYEQYF; cdr3_nt: TGTGCCAGCAGTTATCAGTCCTACGAGCAGTACTTC
d_call: .; clone_size: many; j_call: TRBJ1-2; v_call: TRBV20-1; cdr3_aa: CSARGTNYGYTF; cdr3_nt: TGCAGTGCTAGAGGAACCAACTATGGCTACACCTTC
d_call: .; clone_size: .; j_call: TRBJ2-1; v_call: TRBV7-6; cdr3_aa: CASSLDPFNEQFF; cdr3_nt: TGTGCCAGCAGCTTAGATCCCTTTAATGAGCAGTTCTTC
d_call: TRBD1; clone_size: .; j_call: TRBJ1-1; v_call: TRBV7-9; cdr3_aa: CASRYTGVWGITEAFF; cdr3_nt: TGTGCCAGCAGATATACAGGGGTGTGGGGTATCACTGAAGCTTTCTTT
d_call: .; clone_size: few; j_call: TRBJ1-1; v_call: TRBV3-1; cdr3_aa: CASSPEGLNTEAFF; cdr3_nt: TGTGCCAGCAGCCCCGAGGGCTTGAACACTGAAGCTTTCTTT
d_call: .; clone_size: many; j_call: TRBJ2-1; v_call: TRBV5-6; cdr3_aa: CASSFQLGLNTEQFF; cdr3_nt: TGTGCCAGCAGCTTTCAGCTAGGGTTAAATACTGAGCAGTTCTTC
d_call: TRBD2; clone_size: .; j_call: TRBJ2-3; v_call: TRBV3-1; cdr3_aa: CATASSGSSTDTQYF; cdr3_nt: TGTGCCACCGCAAGCAGCGGGAGTAGCACAGATACGCAGTATTTT
d_call: TRBD2; clone_size: many; j_call: TRBJ2-3; v_call: TRBV14; cdr3_aa: CASSRETSGSDTQYF; cdr3_nt: TGTGCCAGCAGCCGGGAGACTAGCGGCTCGGATACGCAGTATTTT
d_call: TRBD1; clone_size: .; j_call: TRBJ1-1; v_call: TRBV7-2; cdr3_aa: CASSHRTGGTEAFF; cdr3_nt: TGTGCCAGCAGCCACCGGACAGGTGGAACTGAAGCTTTCTTT
d_call: .; clone_size: few; j_call: TRBJ1-1; v_call: TRBV12-3/TRBV12-4; cdr3_aa: CASSLFGTMNTEAFF; cdr3_nt: TGTGCCAGCAGTTTATTTGGCACAATGAACACTGAAGCTTTCTTT
d_call: .; clone_size: .; j_call: TRBJ1-1; v_call: TRBV4-3; cdr3_aa: CASSQRPVGAGMNTEAFF; cdr3_nt: TGCGCCAGCAGCCAACGGCCTGTTGGGGCAGGGATGAACACTGAAGCTTTCTTT
d_call: .; clone_size: many; j_call: TRBJ1-5; v_call: TRBV12-3/TRBV12-4; cdr3_aa: CASSLGVSNQPQHF; cdr3_nt: TGTGCCAGCAGTTTGGGGGTTAGCAATCAGCCCCAGCATTTT
d_call: TRBD1; clone_size: .; j_call: TRBJ1-3; v_call: TRBV25-1; cdr3_aa: CASRGQVGNTIYF; cdr3_nt: TGTGCCAGCAGGGGACAGGTTGGAAACACCATATATTTT
d_call: .; clone_size: .; j_call: TRBJ2-2; v_call: TRBV4-1; cdr3_aa: CASSQDGMDTGELFF; cdr3_nt: TGCGCCAGCAGCCAAGATGGTATGGACACCGGGGAGCTGTTTTTT
d_call: TRBD1; clone_size: few; j_call: TRBJ2-3; v_call: TRBV28; cdr3_aa: CASRRQGSIDTQYF; cdr3_nt: TGTGCCAGCAGGAGACAGGGGTCGATTGATACGCAGTATTTT
d_call: .; clone_size: few; j_call: TRBJ2-7; v_call: TRBV6-1; cdr3_aa: CASSRDGPHYEQYF; cdr3_nt: TGTGCCAGCAGTAGGGACGGGCCTCACTACGAGCAGTACTTC
d_call: TRBD1; clone_size: few; j_call: TRBJ2-3; v_call: TRBV12-3/TRBV12-4; cdr3_aa: CASNTGTGKNTQYF; cdr3_nt: TGTGCCAGCAATACCGGGACAGGGAAAAATACGCAGTATTTT
d_call: TRBD2; clone_size: few; j_call: TRBJ2-1; v_call: TRBV20-1; cdr3_aa: CSARDRGLAVGEQFF; cdr3_nt: TGCAGTGCTAGAGATAGAGGACTAGCAGTTGGTGAGCAGTTCTTC
d_call: TRBD2; clone_size: few; j_call: TRBJ2-7; v_call: TRBV6-1; cdr3_aa: CASSRLAGVGSYEQYF; cdr3_nt: TGTGCCAGCAGTCGACTAGCGGGAGTTGGTTCCTACGAGCAGTACTTC
d_call: TRBD2; clone_size: many; j_call: TRBJ2-1; v_call: TRBV20-1; cdr3_aa: CSARDESGGAYEQFF; cdr3_nt: TGCAGTGCTAGAGATGAGAGCGGGGGGGCCTATGAGCAGTTCTTC
d_call: .; clone_size: .; j_call: TRBJ2-3; v_call: TRBV7-2; cdr3_aa: CASSTRGLTDTQYF; cdr3_nt: TGTGCCAGCAGCACGCGGGGCCTCACAGATACGCAGTATTTT
d_call: .; clone_size: few; j_call: TRBJ2-5; v_call: TRBV28; cdr3_aa: CASQPLPGHRLYQETQYF; cdr3_nt: TGTGCCAGCCAGCCCCTCCCCGGACACCGCCTGTACCAAGAGACCCAGTACTTC
d_call: .; clone_size: .; j_call: TRBJ2-1; v_call: TRBV7-9; cdr3_aa: CASSPRGPNEQFF; cdr3_nt: TGTGCCAGCAGCCCACGGGGACCCAATGAGCAGTTCTTC
d_call: .; clone_size: few; j_call: TRBJ1-1; v_call: TRBV20-1; cdr3_aa: CSARESGMSGAGTEAFF; cdr3_nt: TGCAGTGCTAGAGAATCGGGCATGAGCGGGGCCGGAACTGAAGCTTTCTTT
d_call: .; clone_size: few; j_call: TRBJ1-6; v_call: TRBV2; cdr3_aa: CASSEGRQVDSPLHF; cdr3_nt: TGTGCCAGCAGTGAAGGTCGACAAGTCGATTCACCCCTCCACTTT
d_call: .; clone_size: many; j_call: TRBJ2-3; v_call: TRBV28; cdr3_aa: CASSLLRGTDTQYF; cdr3_nt: TGTGCCAGCAGTTTATTGCGGGGCACAGATACGCAGTATTTT
d_call: .; clone_size: many; j_call: TRBJ2-7; v_call: TRBV12-3/TRBV12-4; cdr3_aa: CASSLGTGMYEQYF; cdr3_nt: TGTGCCAGCAGTTTGGGCACAGGGATGTACGAGCAGTACTTC
d_call: .; clone_size: few; j_call: TRBJ2-3; v_call: TRBV5-1; cdr3_aa: CASSPVGGTDTQYF; cdr3_nt: TGCGCCAGCAGCCCCGTGGGCGGCACAGATACGCAGTATTTT
d_call: .; clone_size: few; j_call: TRBJ2-3; v_call: TRBV16; cdr3_aa: CASSHTGADTQYF; cdr3_nt: TGTGCCAGCAGTCATACAGGAGCAGATACGCAGTATTTT
d_call: TRBD1; clone_size: few; j_call: TRBJ2-7; v_call: TRBV5-1; cdr3_aa: CASSVEPGQGLYEQYF; cdr3_nt: TGCGCCAGCAGCGTGGAACCGGGACAGGGCCTCTACGAGCAGTACTTC
d_call: TRBD2; clone_size: many; j_call: TRBJ2-3; v_call: TRBV29-1; cdr3_aa: CSVARLGLAGGSGTDTQYF; cdr3_nt: TGCAGCGTTGCTCGTCTTGGACTAGCGGGAGGGTCGGGGACAGATACGCAGTATTTT
d_call: .; clone_size: few; j_call: TRBJ2-7; v_call: TRBV5-6; cdr3_aa: CASSLALRNEQYF; cdr3_nt: TGTGCCAGCAGCTTGGCCCTTAGGAACGAGCAGTACTTC
d_call: TRBD1; clone_size: .; j_call: TRBJ2-6; v_call: TRBV5-1; cdr3_aa: CASSLGTGVGANVLTF; cdr3_nt: TGCGCCAGCAGCTTGGGAACAGGGGTTGGGGCCAACGTCCTGACTTTC
d_call: .; clone_size: few; j_call: TRBJ2-3; v_call: TRBV20-1; cdr3_aa: CSAHVATHTQYF; cdr3_nt: TGCAGTGCTCATGTAGCGACACATACGCAGTATTTT
d_call: TRBD1; clone_size: few; j_call: TRBJ1-4; v_call: TRBV11-2; cdr3_aa: CASSLTGTDGEKLFF; cdr3_nt: TGTGCCAGCAGCTTAACCGGGACAGACGGTGAAAAACTGTTTTTT
d_call: .; clone_size: few; j_call: TRBJ1-1; v_call: TRBV5-1; cdr3_aa: CASSSNRVRNTEAFF; cdr3_nt: TGCGCCAGCAGCTCCAACAGGGTTCGTAACACTGAAGCTTTCTTT
d_call: .; clone_size: .; j_call: TRBJ2-2; v_call: TRBV6-5; cdr3_aa: CASSYFLGQTGGELLF; cdr3_nt: TGTGCCAGCAGTTACTTCCTGGGACAGACTGGCGGGGAGCTGCTTTTT
d_call: .; clone_size: few; j_call: TRBJ2-3; v_call: TRBV27; cdr3_aa: CASSLLTGYTDTQYF; cdr3_nt: TGTGCCAGCAGTTTACTGACAGGATACACAGATACGCAGTATTTT